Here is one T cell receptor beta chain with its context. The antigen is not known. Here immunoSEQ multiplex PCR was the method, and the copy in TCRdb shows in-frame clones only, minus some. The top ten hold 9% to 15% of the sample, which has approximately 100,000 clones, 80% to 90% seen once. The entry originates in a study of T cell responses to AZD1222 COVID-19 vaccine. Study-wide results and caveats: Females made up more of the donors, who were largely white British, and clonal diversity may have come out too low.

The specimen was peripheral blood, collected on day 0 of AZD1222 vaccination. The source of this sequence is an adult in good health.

The CDR3 DNA reads as TGTGCCAGCAGCCAAGCTGCCGGGGCTAGCGTCGAGCAGTACTTC. Its protein product is CASSQAAGASVEQYF. The chain joins TRBV14 to TRBJ2-7, with D possibly matching TRBD2 (6 bases). Germline lookup yields CDR1 SGHDN and CDR2 FVKESK. Trimming stripped 1 base from V and 6 bases from J, with 16 bases between. The length of the CDR3 is 15 residues.